Below, one T cell receptor (beta chain) is given with its context. No antigen is known for it. This sample is part of a study of Ad26.COV2.S vaccination and SARS-CoV-2 variants. General study results and limits: Spike-specific TCR breadth was greater in vaccine than placebo recipients. The TCR breadth and depth analyses may have produced an underestimate of total T cell responses.

This CDR3 is 14 amino acids long. V gave up 6 bases and J gave up 8 bases; unmatched junction bases: 3. CDR1 is KGHSH, CDR2 LQKENI, per germline. TCRdb's table, derived via immunoSEQ multiplex PCR, lists solely in-frame clones and lacks some. The sample carries around 300,000 clones, roughly 91% recorded once. Treatment: around 19 received Ad26.COV2.S at low or high dose, single or two shots; about 5 received placebo; per-sample allocation not given. Sample collection was performed on day 63 after the first vaccine or placebo injection. Aged 18-55 years, donor was enrolled in Boston in the early 2020s. Its platform was an Ad26 vector, and its expressed antigen was Wuhan-strain SARS-CoV-2 spike.

The sequenced sample was peripheral blood, obtained in a trial of Ad26.COV2.S vaccine versus placebo. The rearrangement uses TRBV18 and TRBJ1-6, with 11 bases identical to TRBD1. The sequence derives from a person between 18 and 65 years old who received the Ad26.COV2.S COVID-19 vaccine or a placebo. CDR3 sequence: CASSGGQGDSPLHF. For the CDR3, the DNA is TGTGCCAGCTCGGGGGGACAGGGGGATTCACCCCTCCACTTT.